A selection of T cell receptor beta chains follows, all from one sample in a study of neurological immune-mediated disorders. TCRdb independently ran MiXCR on the 5' RACE reads; one entry per CDR3 protein. This sample has tens of thousands of distinct CDR3 sequences; 5% to 5.5% occur once, and the top ten carry 2.2%. Sequenced input: PBMCs. The source of these receptors is a woman between 25 and 40 years old with multiple sclerosis. The CDR3 runs from the conserved cysteine through the conserved F or W. D genes are given only for firm matches. The listing skips clone size in some rows; elsewhere it reads once, few, many or a size class.

CDR3aa,CDR3nt,v_gene,j_gene,abundance,d_gene
CASSLNAGLQANYGYTF,TGCGCCAGCAGCTTGAACGCAGGGCTTCAAGCTAACTATGGCTACACCTTC,TRBV5-1,TRBJ1-2,many,-
CASSRTGEAFF,TGTGCCAGCAGTAGGACAGGTGAAGCTTTCTTT,TRBV11-2,TRBJ1-1,medium-sized,TRBD1
CSARVKASGGTDTQYF,TGCAGTGCTAGAGTGAAGGCTAGCGGGGGCACAGATACGCAGTATTTT,TRBV20-1,TRBJ2-3,-,TRBD2
CASRSRGLTEAFF,TGTGCCAGCCGGAGCAGGGGGCTTACTGAAGCTTTCTTT,TRBV5-6,TRBJ1-1,few,TRBD1
CASSLDRSYEQYF,TGCGCCAGCAGCCTCGACAGATCCTACGAGCAGTACTTC,TRBV5-1,TRBJ2-7,many,-
CASSLVPDGGRSEQFF,TGCGCCAGCAGCTTGGTCCCCGATGGGGGGCGTAGTGAGCAGTTCTTC,TRBV5-1,TRBJ2-1,-,-
CASSLQRGTEAFF,TGTGCCAGCAGCTTGCAACGGGGCACTGAAGCTTTCTTT,TRBV7-9,TRBJ1-1,many,-
CASSQEDRPSTDTQYF,TGCGCCAGCAGCCAAGAAGACAGGCCTAGCACAGATACGCAGTATTTT,TRBV4-1,TRBJ2-3,many,-
CASSATEFNQPQHF,TGCGCCAGCAGCGCCACAGAATTCAATCAGCCCCAGCATTTT,TRBV10-2,TRBJ1-5,many,-
CASSPTPGAQETQYF,TGCGCCAGCAGCCCAACCCCAGGGGCACAAGAGACCCAGTACTTC,TRBV5-1,TRBJ2-5,few,-
CASSRGDGYTF,TGTGCCAGCAGCCGCGGCGATGGCTACACCTTC,TRBV7-9,TRBJ1-2,many,-
CSARDLAGVLYEQYF,TGCAGTGCTAGAGATCTAGCGGGAGTTCTATACGAGCAGTACTTC,TRBV20-1,TRBJ2-7,many,TRBD2
CSAREIGQGSIYYGYTF,TGCAGTGCTAGAGAAATAGGACAGGGTTCCATTTACTATGGCTACACCTTC,TRBV20-1,TRBJ1-2,many,TRBD1
CSARGLPLGETQYF,TGCAGTGCTAGAGGACTCCCTCTGGGAGAGACCCAGTACTTC,TRBV20-1,TRBJ2-5,many,-
CASSYRAGNEKLFF,TGTGCCAGCAGCTACAGGGCCGGTAATGAAAAACTGTTTTTT,TRBV2,TRBJ1-4,many,-
CAAQGAPSTGELFF,TGTGCCGCACAGGGGGCCCCGAGCACCGGGGAGCTGTTTTTT,TRBV10-3,TRBJ2-2,-,TRBD1
CASTLAGGPNEQFF,TGCGCCAGCACCCTAGCGGGAGGGCCGAATGAGCAGTTCTTC,TRBV5-1,TRBJ2-1,many,TRBD2
CSAIIAGKNTGELFF,TGCAGTGCTATAATAGCGGGGAAGAACACCGGGGAGCTGTTTTTT,TRBV20-1,TRBJ2-2,many,TRBD2
CATSDITGAPDTGELFF,TGTGCCACCAGTGATATAACAGGGGCTCCGGACACCGGGGAGCTGTTTTTT,TRBV24-1,TRBJ2-2,many,TRBD1
CAGSLRDREYEQYF,TGTGCCGGCAGTCTCCGGGACAGGGAGTACGAGCAGTACTTC,TRBV12-3/TRBV12-4,TRBJ2-7,-,TRBD1
CSASSGNVNEQFF,TGCAGTGCTTCTAGCGGGAATGTGAATGAACAGTTCTTC,TRBV20-1,TRBJ2-1,many,TRBD2
CASSYREMNTEAFF,TGTGCCAGCAGTTACCGGGAAATGAACACTGAAGCTTTCTTT,TRBV6-6,TRBJ1-1,many,-
CSARVRTSGIYEQYF,TGCAGTGCTAGAGTTCGGACTAGCGGGATATACGAGCAGTACTTC,TRBV20-1,TRBJ2-7,many,TRBD2
CATSRDLNYGYTF,TGTGCCACCAGCAGAGACTTAAACTATGGCTACACCTTC,TRBV15,TRBJ1-2,many,-
CSLGGGQETQYF,TGCAGCCTCGGGGGGGGGCAGGAGACCCAGTACTTC,TRBV29-1,TRBJ2-5,many,TRBD2
CASSLTSGSIYEQFF,TGCGCCAGCAGCCTAACTAGCGGGAGTATATATGAGCAGTTCTTC,TRBV5-1,TRBJ2-1,many,TRBD2
CATSDPKVGVGEQFF,TGTGCCACCAGTGATCCTAAGGTCGGGGTCGGGGAGCAGTTCTTC,TRBV24-1,TRBJ2-1,many,-
CASSLLAGGSGTEAFF,TGCGCCAGCAGCTTGCTTGCGGGGGGATCCGGCACTGAAGCTTTCTTT,TRBV5-1,TRBJ1-1,many,-
CSAKRSMAYNEQFF,TGCAGTGCTAAGCGGTCCATGGCCTACAATGAGCAGTTCTTC,TRBV20-1,TRBJ2-1,many,-
CASSHLKGAGTSGRTNNEQFF,TGCGCCAGCAGCCACCTGAAGGGGGCTGGGACTAGCGGGAGGACTAACAATGAGCAGTTCTTC,TRBV4-1,TRBJ2-1,many,TRBD2
CASSGGTGRTTDTQYF,TGTGCCAGCAGTGGGGGGACAGGGAGAACCACAGATACGCAGTATTTT,TRBV12-3/TRBV12-4,TRBJ2-3,many,TRBD1
CASRLARGRIAKNIQYF,TGTGCAAGTCGCTTAGCCAGAGGTCGGATAGCCAAAAACATTCAGTACTTC,TRBV12-2,TRBJ2-4,-,-
CASSLWQGDTEAFF,TGCGCCAGCAGCTTGTGGCAGGGGGACACTGAAGCTTTCTTT,TRBV5-1,TRBJ1-1,many,TRBD1
CSAPGTGAMNTEAFF,TGCAGTGCTCCCGGGACAGGGGCCATGAACACTGAAGCTTTCTTT,TRBV20-1,TRBJ1-1,many,TRBD1
CASSPPGADTQYF,TGTGCCAGCAGTCCCCCGGGGGCAGATACGCAGTATTTT,TRBV12-3/TRBV12-4,TRBJ2-3,many,-
CASTQATGGLEAFF,TGCGCCAGCACTCAAGCTACAGGGGGCCTTGAAGCTTTCTTT,TRBV4-1,TRBJ1-1,many,TRBD1
CASSSLAGSRQFF,TGTGCCAGCAGTTCTTTAGCAGGTTCGCGGCAGTTCTTC,TRBV12-3/TRBV12-4,TRBJ2-1,-,-
CASSHGTGGDEQYF,TGCGCCAGCAGCCACGGGACAGGGGGAGACGAGCAGTACTTC,TRBV5-1,TRBJ2-7,many,TRBD1
CASSLEAEAFF,TGTGCCAGCAGTTTGGAAGCCGAAGCTTTCTTT,TRBV12-3/TRBV12-4,TRBJ1-1,-,-
CASSESGGSAYNEQFF,TGTGCCAGCAGTGAATCTGGCGGGAGCGCCTACAATGAGCAGTTCTTC,TRBV25-1,TRBJ2-1,many,TRBD2
CASSAARPGQGAADTQYF,TGTGCCAGCAGCGCGGCCCGACCGGGACAGGGGGCGGCAGATACGCAGTATTTT,TRBV7-9,TRBJ2-3,many,TRBD1
CASSLGAEPRETQYF,TGTGCCAGCAGCTTAGGGGCTGAACCCAGAGAGACCCAGTACTTC,TRBV11-2,TRBJ2-5,once,-
CASSSRTGGTGSGANVLTF,TGCGCCAGCAGCTCCCGGACAGGGGGAACAGGCTCTGGGGCCAACGTCCTGACTTTC,TRBV5-1,TRBJ2-6,many,TRBD1